This T cell receptor beta chain was recovered during a study of neurological immune-mediated disorders. Notes on the study in general: While HTLV-1-associated myelopathy showed the greatest TCR clonal expansion, multiple sclerosis showed the least, falling below healthy controls.

The study used blood bank volunteers in Maryland, USA, as healthy controls. The study built sorted libraries from 1 million CD4+ or CD8+ T cells. This clonotype appeared many times. What it binds is unknown. It was by 5'RACE with 10-nucleotide random UMIs that the cDNA was made. TCRdb re-called the 5' RACE reads with MiXCR, one entry per CDR3 protein. The data contain 20,000 or so distinct CDR3 sequences, around 10% of them seen just once; the ten biggest clones take up 25% to 35%. The material sequenced was CD8+ T cells from blood. The clonotype was recovered from a woman in her forties or fifties in good health.

The chain's CDR3 is CASSYGLAGYEQFF. In DNA form, the CDR3 reads TGTGCCAGCAGTTATGGTCTAGCGGGATATGAGCAGTTCTTC. The chain links TRBV6-2 or TRBV6-3 to TRBJ2-1, with 9 bases fitting TRBD2. The CDR3 has 14 residues. V dropped 3 bases and J dropped 8; count of bases not matched to a gene: 5. Germline lookup yields CDR1 MNHEY and CDR2 SVGEGT.